Below are 20 T cell receptor beta chains sequenced from a single sample in a study of OX40 agonist ivuxolimab in advanced cancers. Repertoires were generated with immunoSEQ multiplex PCR, while TCRdb's copy carries only in-frame clones and drops some. The top ten clones hold roughly 3.2% of a sample with 40,000 to 55,000 clones, about 90% of them seen once. The sample here was CD4+ or CD8+ T cells sorted from blood, taken in a trial of the OX40 agonist ivuxolimab. All receptors derive from an adult with an advanced solid tumor such as melanoma, head and neck, liver or kidney cancer.

This chain joins TRBV6-1 and TRBJ1-6; D perhaps matches TRBD1 (6 bases). The V and J ends lost 2 bases and 7 bases respectively, with 15 bases between them. Germline CDR1 MNHNS, CDR2 SASEGT. This CDR3 is built from 16 residues. The CDR3 sequence is CASSERGAASNSPLHF. In nucleotides, the CDR3 is TGTGCCAGCAGTGAACGGGGGGCAGCTTCGAATTCACCCCTCCACTTT.

In this sample, this clone turned up a few times. This rearrangement joins TRBV4-1 to TRBJ1-5; D is uncertain. The V end lost 8 bases, the J end lost 0 bases, and 8 bases lay between the germline ends. This CDR3 has 13 amino acids. Looked up from germline, CDR1 is MGHRA and CDR2 is YSYEKL. CDR3 in amino acids: CASSSLSNQPQHF. The CDR3 nucleotides are TGCGCCAGCTCATCTCTTAGCAATCAGCCCCAGCATTTT.

The rearrangement joins TRBV5-1 to TRBJ2-5, with 10 bases lining up with TRBD1. Germline CDR1 reads SGHRS; CDR2 reads YFSETQ. The CDR3 consists of 17 residues. Germline trimming cut 0 bases from V and 4 bases from J; bases unmatched to any gene: 9. The CDR3 DNA follows: TGCGCCAGCAGCTTGGGATCCGGGACAGGGGACCGAGAGACCCAGTACTTC. Translating it yields CASSLGSGTGDRETQYF.

V usage is TRBV7-9 and J usage is TRBJ1-5; 7 bases fit TRBD1. This CDR3 has 18 residues. Germline assignment: CDR1 SEHNR and CDR2 FQNEAQ (reference sequence). V was pared by 5 bases and J by 2 bases, with 15 bases of the junction left unmatched. CDR3 DNA: TGTGCCAGCAGCCGGACAGGTCACAATACCGGGGGCAATCAGCCCCAGCATTTT. It codes for CASSRTGHNTGGNQPQHF.

Note on this clone: A junction end diverges from the germline sequence, so it may reflect a read error. This chain joins TRBV29-1 and TRBJ2-3; D remains unclear. CDR1 and CDR2 from the germline V gene are SQVTM and ANQGSEA. This CDR3 has 11 amino acids. The CDR3 DNA reads TGCAGCGTTGACTATGTATCCACCGCAGTATTT. It translates to CSVDYVSTAVF.

This clone has only one observation. The chain recombines TRBV10-2 with TRBJ2-2, with 14 bases matching TRBD2. J gave up 7 bases and V 8 bases, and 3 bases lay outside the gene matches. Germline CDR1 is WSHSY and CDR2 is SAAADI. The CDR3 spans 14 residues. CDR3: CASWGLAGDGELFF. The CDR3 DNA sequence: TGCGCCAGCTGGGGACTAGCGGGAGACGGGGAGCTGTTTTTT.

V is TRBV5-4 and J is TRBJ2-3; D remains unclear. Germline V gene lookup returns CDR1 SGHNT and CDR2 YYREEE (reference sequence). V was cut by 4 bases and J by 3 bases, with 6 bases left in between. The CDR3 extends over 12 amino acids. The CDR3 sequence: CASSTSTDTQYF. Here the CDR3 DNA reads TGTGCCAGCAGCACCTCTACAGATACGCAGTATTTT.

The rearrangement uses TRBV4-1 and TRBJ1-5; maybe TRBD1 (6 bases). Germline values: CDR1 MGHRA, CDR2 YSYEKL. With 2 bases removed from V and 10 bases from J, the gap between germline ends came to 21 bases. This CDR3 is built from 16 residues. This chain's CDR3 is CASSQLRQGQSAPQHF. In nucleotides, the CDR3 is TGCGCCAGCAGCCAACTCCGGCAGGGACAATCGGCCCCCCAGCATTTT.

The chain carries TRBV28 and TRBJ2-1, with 10 bases identical to TRBD2. Germline values: CDR1 MDHEN, CDR2 SYDVKM. The J segment lost 8 bases and the V segment lost 5 bases, leaving 9 bases of the junction unmatched. The CDR3 loop spans 15 amino acids. CDR3 DNA sequence: TGTGCCAGCAGTGGAGCGGGAGGGCCTAGGGATGAGCAGTTCTTC. Its protein product is CASSGAGGPRDEQFF. Full variable domain (remainder filled in from reference TRBV28 and TRBJ2-1): DVKVTQSSRYLVKRTGEKVFLECVQDMDHENMFWYRQDPGLGLRLIYFSYDVKMKEKGDIPEGYSVSREKKERFSLILESASTNQTSMYLCASSGAGGPRDEQFFGPGTRLTVL.

In its sample, this clone was seen a few times. The chain couples TRBV2 to TRBJ2-5, with TRBD2 matching over 11 bases. V was clipped by 5 bases and J by 4 bases; unmatched bases: 12. The CDR3 extends over 17 amino acids. Germline V gene data show CDR1 as SNHLY and CDR2 as FYNNEI. The DNA of the CDR3 is TGTGCCAGCAGTAACAGGGAACTAGCGGGAGTGGGAGAGACCCAGTACTTC. This gives the protein CASSNRELAGVGETQYF.

The chain employs TRBV14 and TRBJ2-5; D is unclear. The germline V and J ends were trimmed by 5 bases and 4 bases, with 8 bases remaining between them. Per germline, CDR1 SGHDN and CDR2 FVKESK. The CDR3 sequence is 12 residues long. CDR3 loop: CASSILGETQYF. The CDR3 nucleotides are TGTGCCAGCAGCATTCTTGGAGAGACCCAGTACTTC.

The chain employs TRBV7-2 and TRBJ1-6; D possibly corresponds to TRBD1 (6 bases). CDR1 SGHTA and CDR2 FQGNSA come from the germline V gene. Between the trimmed V and J ends, which lost 5 bases and 8 bases, there was a span of 13 bases. This CDR3 contains 14 residues. The chain's CDR3 is CASSPRGADSPLHF. The CDR3 DNA reads as TGTGCCAGCAGCCCCCGGGGGGCGGATTCACCCCTCCACTTT. The whole variable domain, filled in from reference TRBV7-2 and TRBJ1-6, reads GAGVSQSPSNKVTEKGKDVELRCDPISGHTALYWYRQSLGQGLEFLIYFQGNSAPDKSGLPSDRFSAERTGGSVSTLTIQRTQQEDSAVYLCASSPRGADSPLHFGNGTRLTVT.

This rearrangement joins TRBV7-6 to TRBJ1-4; TRBD1 matches 7 bases. Germline V lookup: CDR1 SGHVS, CDR2 FNYEAQ. CDR3 length: 14 amino acids. Losses at the gene ends were 1 base for V and 8 bases for J; bases not matched to a gene: 4. The CDR3, as DNA: TGTGCCAGCAGCTTAGGTGGACAGGTAGAAAAACTGTTTTTT. Its translation is CASSLGGQVEKLFF.

The gene calls are TRBV7-3 and TRBJ2-1; 9 bases line up with TRBD2. CDR3 length: 17 residues. V gave up 1 base and J gave up 7 bases; unmatched junction bases: 11. Germline loops: CDR1 SGHTA, CDR2 FQGTGA. CDR3 residues: CASSLSIASGVKNEQFF. In nucleotides, the CDR3 is TGTGCCAGCAGCTTAAGTATCGCTAGCGGGGTAAAAAATGAGCAGTTCTTC.

V and J are TRBV15 and TRBJ2-1, with D possibly TRBD2 on 5 matching bases. V was shortened by 7 bases and J by 7 bases, with 20 bases between the two germline ends. The germline CDR1 and CDR2 sequences are LNHNV and YYDKDF (reference sequence). The CDR3 totals 15 residues. CDR3 nucleotides: TGTGCCACCATCGACTCCGGGGTGTGGGGAAATGAGCAGTTCTTC. It specifies CATIDSGVWGNEQFF.

The rearrangement uses TRBV29-1 and TRBJ2-5; D call uncertain. The CDR3 contains 12 residues. CDR1 SQVTM and CDR2 ANQGSEA come from the germline V gene. V was cut by 7 bases and J by 5 bases, with 14 bases left in between. In nucleotides, the CDR3 is TGCAGCGCGACCCGGCAGCTCGAGACCCAGTACTTC. Translating it yields CSATRQLETQYF.

This rearrangement joins TRBV19 to TRBJ2-2, with 10 positions matching TRBD2. The CDR3 sequence is 16 residues long. The ends lost 6 bases at V and 4 bases at J; junction bases unmatched: 8. Germline V gives CDR1 LNHDA, CDR2 SQIVND (reference sequence). CDR3 sequence: CASRPLAGVGTGELFF. The DNA of the CDR3 is TGTGCCAGTAGACCTCTAGCGGGAGTGGGCACCGGGGAGCTGTTTTTT.

In regard to this clone: This CDR3 fails to terminate in the conserved phenylalanine or tryptophan, so it likely reflects a read error. The rearrangement uses TRBV4-3 and TRBJ1-1, with D unresolved. Per germline, CDR1 LGHNA and CDR2 YSLEER. The CDR3 sequence is 15 residues long. V was cut by 1 base and J by 6 bases, with 15 bases left in between. The CDR3 protein is CASSQASESFAEAFL. CDR3 in DNA: TGCGCCAGCAGCCAAGCCAGTGAGTCTTTCGCTGAAGCTTTCCTT.

This chain links TRBV28 with TRBJ2-7; 9 nucleotides match TRBD1. CDR3 length: 17 residues. After removal of 2 bases from V and 4 bases from J, the junction contained 12 bases not matched to a gene. Per the germline V gene, CDR1 is MDHEN and CDR2 is SYDVKM. CDR3 bases: TGTGCCAGCAGTTTAAGGGTCGGGGTGGGACAGGGTTACGAGCAGTACTTC. As protein: CASSLRVGVGQGYEQYF.

The chain carries TRBV28 and TRBJ1-4; TRBD1 is a possible D gene (6 bases). The V end lost 8 bases, the J end lost 10 bases, and 14 bases lay between the germline ends. There are 12 residues in the CDR3. Germline CDR1 and CDR2: MDHEN and SYDVKM. The CDR3 here is CASSTAGAKLFF. CDR3 DNA sequence: TGTGCCAGCTCGACGGCAGGGGCAAAACTGTTTTTT.